This T cell receptor beta chain is drawn from a study of blood T cells in healthy people across ages. This clonotype has ten or more counts. Roughly 9 milliliters of peripheral blood were drawn from each donor. Through a sample-barcoded 5' primer and a J-beta primer mix, a second PCR was run for roughly 6 to 12 cycles. TCRdb redid the calling of the 5' RACE reads with MiXCR, one entry per CDR3 protein. The sample lists under 950,000 distinct CDR3 sequences, about a fifth seen once, with 22% in the top ten. Trimming pared 2 bases from V and 8 bases from J, leaving 11 bases between. The CDR3 is made up of 13 amino acids.

The chain links TRBV12-3 or TRBV12-4 to TRBJ2-3; D gene unclear. The receptor was isolated from a man in his 70s in good health. The sample consisted of blood. Here the CDR3 DNA reads TGTGCCAGCAGTTTATCTCCCTTAGTTACGCAGTATTTT. This codes for CASSLSPLVTQYF.